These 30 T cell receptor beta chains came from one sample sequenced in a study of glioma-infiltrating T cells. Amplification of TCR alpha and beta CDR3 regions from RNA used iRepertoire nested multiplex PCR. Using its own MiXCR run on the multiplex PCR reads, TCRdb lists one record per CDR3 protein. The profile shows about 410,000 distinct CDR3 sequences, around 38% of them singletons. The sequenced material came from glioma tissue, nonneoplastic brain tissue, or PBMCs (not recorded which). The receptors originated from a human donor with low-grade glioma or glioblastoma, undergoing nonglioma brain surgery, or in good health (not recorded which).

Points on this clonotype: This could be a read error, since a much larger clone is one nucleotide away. The CDR3, as DNA: TGCAGTGCTAGAGTGGGACGTTATAGTTCACCCCTCCACTTT. Amino acids: CSARVGRYSSPLHF. The V call is TRBV20-1, the J call TRBJ1-6; D possibly corresponds to TRBD1 (5 bases). This CDR3 has 14 amino acids. Per the germline V gene, CDR1 is DFQATT and CDR2 is SNEGSKA (reference sequence).

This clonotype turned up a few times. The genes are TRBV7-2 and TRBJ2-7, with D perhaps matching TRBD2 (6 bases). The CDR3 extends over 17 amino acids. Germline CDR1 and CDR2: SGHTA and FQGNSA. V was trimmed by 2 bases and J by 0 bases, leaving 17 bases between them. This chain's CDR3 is CASSLRITAGHSYEQYF. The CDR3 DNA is TGTGCCAGCAGCTTAAGGATTACAGCGGGCCACTCCTACGAGCAGTACTTC.

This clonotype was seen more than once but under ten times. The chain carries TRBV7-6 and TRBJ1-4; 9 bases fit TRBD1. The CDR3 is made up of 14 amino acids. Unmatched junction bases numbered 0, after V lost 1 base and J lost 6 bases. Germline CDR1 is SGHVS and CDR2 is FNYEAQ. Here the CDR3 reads CASSLGTGDEKLFF. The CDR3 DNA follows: TGTGCCAGCAGCTTAGGGACAGGGGATGAAAAACTGTTTTTT. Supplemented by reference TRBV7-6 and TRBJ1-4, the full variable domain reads GAGVSQSPRYKVTKRGQDVALRCDPISGHVSLYWYRQALGQGPEFLTYFNYEAQQDKSGLPNDRFSAERPEGSISTLTIQRTEQRDSAMYRCASSLGTGDEKLFFGSGTQLSVL.

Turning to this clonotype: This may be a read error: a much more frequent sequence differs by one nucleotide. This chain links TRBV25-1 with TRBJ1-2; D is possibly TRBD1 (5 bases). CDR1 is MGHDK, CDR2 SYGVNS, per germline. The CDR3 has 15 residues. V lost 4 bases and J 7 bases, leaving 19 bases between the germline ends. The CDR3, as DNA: TGTGCCAGCAGTGCATCCCGGGGGGAGAGCTGTGGCTACACCTTC. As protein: CASSASRGESCGYTF.

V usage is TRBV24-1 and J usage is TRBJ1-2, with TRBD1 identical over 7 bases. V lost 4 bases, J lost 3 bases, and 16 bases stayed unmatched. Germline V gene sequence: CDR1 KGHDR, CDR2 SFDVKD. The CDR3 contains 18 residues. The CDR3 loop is CATSDHGQAQRDYYGYTF. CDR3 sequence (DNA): TGTGCCACCAGTGACCATGGACAGGCTCAAAGGGATTACTATGGCTACACCTTC.

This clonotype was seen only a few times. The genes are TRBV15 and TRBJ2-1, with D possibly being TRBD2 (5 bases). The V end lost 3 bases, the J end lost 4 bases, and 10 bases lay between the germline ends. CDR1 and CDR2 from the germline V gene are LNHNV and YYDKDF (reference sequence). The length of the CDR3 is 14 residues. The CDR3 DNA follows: TGTGCCACCAGCAGGGACTCCCTATACAATGAGCAGTTCTTC. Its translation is CATSRDSLYNEQFF.

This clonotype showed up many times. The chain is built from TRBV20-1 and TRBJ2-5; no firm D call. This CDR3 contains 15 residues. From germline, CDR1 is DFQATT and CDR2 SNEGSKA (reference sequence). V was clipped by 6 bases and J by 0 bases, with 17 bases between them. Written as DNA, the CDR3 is TGCAGTGCCCGTCCTAAATCTTGGTACCAAGAGACCCAGTACTTC. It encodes CSARPKSWYQETQYF.

The CDR3 DNA reads TGTGCCAGCAATGGTCAGGGTGGTCAGCCCCAGCATTTT. Its protein is CASNGQGGQPQHF. The chain uses TRBV2 and TRBJ1-5; perhaps TRBD1 as D (5 bases). The V end was cut by 7 bases, the J end by 6 bases, with 13 bases between. Germline V lookup: CDR1 SNHLY, CDR2 FYNNEI. The CDR3 sequence is 13 residues long.

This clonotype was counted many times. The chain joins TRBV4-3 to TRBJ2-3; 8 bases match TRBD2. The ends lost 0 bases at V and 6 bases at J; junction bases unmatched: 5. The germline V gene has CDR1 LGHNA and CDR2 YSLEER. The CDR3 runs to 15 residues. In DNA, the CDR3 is TGCGCCAGCAGCCAAGAAAGCGGGAGTGTTGATACGCAGTATTTT. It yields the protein CASSQESGSVDTQYF.

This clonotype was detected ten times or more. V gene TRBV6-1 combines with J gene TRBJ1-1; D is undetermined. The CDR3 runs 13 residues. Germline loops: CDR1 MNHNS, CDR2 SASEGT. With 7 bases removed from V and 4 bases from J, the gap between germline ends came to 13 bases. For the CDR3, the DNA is TGTGCCAGCACCAACCCTGTGGCCACTGAAGCTTTCTTT. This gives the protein CASTNPVATEAFF.

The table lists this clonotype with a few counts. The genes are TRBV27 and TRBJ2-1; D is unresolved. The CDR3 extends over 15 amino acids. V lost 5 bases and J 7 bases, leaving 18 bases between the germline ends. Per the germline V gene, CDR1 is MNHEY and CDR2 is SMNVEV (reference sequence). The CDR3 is CASSRGTTASNEQFF. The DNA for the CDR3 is TGTGCCAGCAGTCGTGGCACTACCGCTTCGAATGAGCAGTTCTTC.

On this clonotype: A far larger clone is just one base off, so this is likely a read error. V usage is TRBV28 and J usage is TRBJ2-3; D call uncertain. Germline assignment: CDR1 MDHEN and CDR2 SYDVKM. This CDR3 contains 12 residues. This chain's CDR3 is CARSLFADTQYF. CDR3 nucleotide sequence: TGTGCCAGAAGTTTATTTGCGGATACGCAGTATTTT. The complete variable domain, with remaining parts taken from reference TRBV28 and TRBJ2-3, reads DVKVTQSSRYLVKRTGEKVFLECVQDMDHENMFWYRQDPGLGLRLIYFSYDVKMKEKGDIPEGYSVSREKKERFSLILESASTNQTSMYLCARSLFADTQYFGPGTRLTVL.

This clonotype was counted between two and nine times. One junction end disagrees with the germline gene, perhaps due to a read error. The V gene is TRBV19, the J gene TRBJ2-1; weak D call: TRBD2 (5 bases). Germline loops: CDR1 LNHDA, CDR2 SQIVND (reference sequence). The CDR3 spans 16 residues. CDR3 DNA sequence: TGTGCTAGTAGTACCCGGGTGGGGAGCTCCTACAATGAGCAGTTCTTC. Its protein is CASSTRVGSSYNEQFF.

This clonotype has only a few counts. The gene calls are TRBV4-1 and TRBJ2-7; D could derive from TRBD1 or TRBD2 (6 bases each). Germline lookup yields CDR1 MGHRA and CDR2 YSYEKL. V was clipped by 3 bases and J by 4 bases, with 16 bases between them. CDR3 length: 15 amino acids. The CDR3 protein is CASSQGGHSFYEQYF. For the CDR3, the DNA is TGCGCCAGCAGCCAGGGGGGCCACTCATTTTACGAGCAGTACTTC.

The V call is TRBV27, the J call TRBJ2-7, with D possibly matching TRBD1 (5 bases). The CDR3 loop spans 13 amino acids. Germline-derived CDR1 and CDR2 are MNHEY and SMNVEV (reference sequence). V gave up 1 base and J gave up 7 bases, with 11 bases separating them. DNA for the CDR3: TGTGCCAGCAGTTTATTGCAGGGAAGGGAGCAGTACTTC. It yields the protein CASSLLQGREQYF.

CDR3 amino acids: CASSSLYGEKGITDTQYF. CDR3 nucleotides: TGTGCCAGCAGTTCACTGTACGGGGAAAAGGGGATCACAGATACGCAGTATTTT. The chain combines TRBV28 with TRBJ2-3, with D possibly being TRBD1 or TRBD2 (5 bases each). From germline, CDR1 is MDHEN and CDR2 SYDVKM. This CDR3 contains 18 residues. The V end was cut by 4 bases, the J end by 2 bases, with 22 bases between.

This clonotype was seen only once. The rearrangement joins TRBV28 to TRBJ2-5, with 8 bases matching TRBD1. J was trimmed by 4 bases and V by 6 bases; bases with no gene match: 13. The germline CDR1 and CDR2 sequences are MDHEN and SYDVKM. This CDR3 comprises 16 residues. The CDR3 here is CASSLGRGRVRETQYF. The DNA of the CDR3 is TGTGCCAGCAGCTTAGGCAGGGGGCGAGTGCGAGAGACCCAGTACTTC.

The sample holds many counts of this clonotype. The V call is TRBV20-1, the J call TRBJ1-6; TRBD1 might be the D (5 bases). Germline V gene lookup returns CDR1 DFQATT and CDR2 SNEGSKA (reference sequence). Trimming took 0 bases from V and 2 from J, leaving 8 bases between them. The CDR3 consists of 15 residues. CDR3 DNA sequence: TGCAGTGCTAGAGATGTCAGGGCCTATAATTCACCCCTCCACTTT. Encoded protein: CSARDVRAYNSPLHF.

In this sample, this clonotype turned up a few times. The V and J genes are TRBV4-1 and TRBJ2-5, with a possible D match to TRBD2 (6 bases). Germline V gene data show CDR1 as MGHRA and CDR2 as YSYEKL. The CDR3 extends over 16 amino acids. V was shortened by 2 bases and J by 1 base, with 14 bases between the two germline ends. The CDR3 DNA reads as TGCGCCAGCAGCCAACCGGGACTCCCCACCCAAGAGACCCAGTACTTC. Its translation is CASSQPGLPTQETQYF.

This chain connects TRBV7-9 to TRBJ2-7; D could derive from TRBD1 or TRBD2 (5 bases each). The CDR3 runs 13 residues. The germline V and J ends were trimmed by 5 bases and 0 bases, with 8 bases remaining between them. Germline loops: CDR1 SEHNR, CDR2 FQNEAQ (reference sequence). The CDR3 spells CASSGTSSYEQYF. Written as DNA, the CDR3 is TGTGCCAGCAGCGGGACGAGCTCCTACGAGCAGTACTTC.

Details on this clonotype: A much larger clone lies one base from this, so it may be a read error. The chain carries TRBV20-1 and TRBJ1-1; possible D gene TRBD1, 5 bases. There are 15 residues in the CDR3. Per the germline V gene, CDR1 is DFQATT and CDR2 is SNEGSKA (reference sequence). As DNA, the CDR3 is TGCAGTGCTAGACCCTGGAGGGGACTGAACACTGAAGCTTTATTT. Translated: CSARPWRGLNTEALF.

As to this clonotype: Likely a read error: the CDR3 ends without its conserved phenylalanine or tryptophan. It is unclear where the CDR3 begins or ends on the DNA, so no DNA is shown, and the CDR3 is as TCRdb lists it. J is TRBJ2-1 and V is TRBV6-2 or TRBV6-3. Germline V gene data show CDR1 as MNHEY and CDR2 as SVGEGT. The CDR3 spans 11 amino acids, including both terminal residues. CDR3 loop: CASQLKENRMV.

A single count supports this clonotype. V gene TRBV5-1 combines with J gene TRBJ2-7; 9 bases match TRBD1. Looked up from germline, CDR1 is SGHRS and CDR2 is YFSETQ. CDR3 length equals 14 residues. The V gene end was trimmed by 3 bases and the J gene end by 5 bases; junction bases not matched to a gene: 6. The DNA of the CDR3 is TGCGCCAGCAGCTCCGGGACAGGGAGCGACGAGCAGTACTTC. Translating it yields CASSSGTGSDEQYF.

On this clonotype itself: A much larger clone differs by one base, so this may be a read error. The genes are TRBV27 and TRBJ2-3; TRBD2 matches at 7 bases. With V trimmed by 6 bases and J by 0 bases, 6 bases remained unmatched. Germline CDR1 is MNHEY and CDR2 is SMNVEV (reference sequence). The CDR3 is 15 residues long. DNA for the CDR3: TGTGCCAGCAGCCTAGTAGCGGGCAGCACAGATACGCAGTATTTT. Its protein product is CASSLVAGSTDTQYF.

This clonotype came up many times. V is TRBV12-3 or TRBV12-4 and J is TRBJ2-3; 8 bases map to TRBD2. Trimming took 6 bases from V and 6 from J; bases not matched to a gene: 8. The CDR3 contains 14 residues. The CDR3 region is CASRFSGNGDTQYF. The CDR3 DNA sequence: TGTGCCAGCAGATTTAGCGGGAATGGCGATACGCAGTATTTT.

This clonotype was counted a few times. The CDR3 region is CSAITPRLRPVGGYTF. DNA of the CDR3: TGCAGTGCCATAACCCCCCGACTCAGGCCGGTCGGCGGCTACACCTTC. This chain links TRBV20-1 with TRBJ1-2, with D uncertain. There are 16 residues in the CDR3. The germline V gene has CDR1 DFQATT and CDR2 SNEGSKA (reference sequence). Trimming took off 6 bases at V and 8 bases at J, with 28 bases between the two ends.

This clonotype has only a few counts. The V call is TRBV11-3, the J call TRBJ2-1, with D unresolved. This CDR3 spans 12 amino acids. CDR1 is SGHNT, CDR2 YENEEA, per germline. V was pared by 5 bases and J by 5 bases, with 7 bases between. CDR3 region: CASSNRDNEQFF. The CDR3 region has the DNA TGTGCCAGCAGCAATAGAGACAATGAGCAGTTCTTC.

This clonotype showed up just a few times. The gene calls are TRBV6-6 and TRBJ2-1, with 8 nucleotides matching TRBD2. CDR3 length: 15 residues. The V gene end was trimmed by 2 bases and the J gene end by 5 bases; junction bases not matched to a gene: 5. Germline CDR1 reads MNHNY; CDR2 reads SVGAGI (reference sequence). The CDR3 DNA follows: TGTGCCAGCAGTTACAGGACTAGCCGAAACAATGAGCAGTTCTTC. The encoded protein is CASSYRTSRNNEQFF.

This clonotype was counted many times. CDR3 sequence (DNA): TGTGCCAGCAGTCTACAGAGGGCAGATACGCAGTATTTT. Protein: CASSLQRADTQYF. The genes are TRBV28 and TRBJ2-3, with a weak D call TRBD2 (5 bases). The length of the CDR3 is 13 residues. V dropped 5 bases and J dropped 4 bases, with 10 bases sitting between them. Germline V lookup: CDR1 MDHEN, CDR2 SYDVKM. Full variable domain (missing parts from reference TRBV28 and TRBJ2-3): DVKVTQSSRYLVKRTGEKVFLECVQDMDHENMFWYRQDPGLGLRLIYFSYDVKMKEKGDIPEGYSVSREKKERFSLILESASTNQTSMYLCASSLQRADTQYFGPGTRLTVL.

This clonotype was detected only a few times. In DNA form, the CDR3 reads TGTGCCATCAGCCGGGAGGGCCTGGCTAGCACAGATACGCAGTATTTT. Translating gives CAISREGLASTDTQYF. The chain uses TRBV6-1 and TRBJ2-3, with 8 bases aligning to TRBD2. Unmatched junction bases numbered 12, after V lost 10 bases and J lost 0 bases. The CDR3 covers 16 residues. Germline values: CDR1 MNHNS, CDR2 SASEGT.